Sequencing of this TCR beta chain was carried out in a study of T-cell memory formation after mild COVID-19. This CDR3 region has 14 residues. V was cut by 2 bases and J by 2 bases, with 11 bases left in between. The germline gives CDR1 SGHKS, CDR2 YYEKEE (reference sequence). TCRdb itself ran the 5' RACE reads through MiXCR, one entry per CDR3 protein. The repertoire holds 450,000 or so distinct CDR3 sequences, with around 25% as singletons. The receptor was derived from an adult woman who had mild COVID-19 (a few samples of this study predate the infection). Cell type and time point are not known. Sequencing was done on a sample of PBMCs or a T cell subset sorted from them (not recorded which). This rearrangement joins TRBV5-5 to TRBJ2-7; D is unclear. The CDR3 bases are TGTGCCAGCAGCTTTAGTAGCCTCACCTACGAGCAGTACTTC. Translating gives CASSFSSLTYEQYF.